What follows is one T cell receptor beta chain and its context. This sample is part of a study of blood T cell repertoires in COVID-19. Study as a whole: Researchers got acute and convalescent COVID-19 samples from the United States, Italy and Spain.

Trimming removed 1 base at V and 3 bases at J, with 6 bases between. Germline CDR1 is MNHNS and CDR2 is SASEGT. This CDR3 spans 13 amino acids. Repertoires were generated with immunoSEQ multiplex PCR, while TCRdb's copy carries only in-frame clones and drops some. The sample shows about 87,000 clones, about 85% of them seen only once. The rearrangement joins TRBV6-1 to TRBJ1-2; D possibly corresponds to TRBD1 (5 bases). The source is an elderly woman with COVID-19, enrolled during active disease. The source material was peripheral blood. For the CDR3, the DNA is TGTGCCAGCAGTGAAGGGGGCTACTATGGCTACACCTTC. Its translation: CASSEGGYYGYTF.